This TCR beta chain was identified during a study of early T cells in non-severe SARS-CoV-2 infection. Study background: The input, bulk RNA from unsorted whole blood, was sequenced, and chains were unpaired. Overall study findings and caveats: Lookups in VDJdb leaned toward anti-spike CD8 responses and missed private and CD4 specificities.

Researchers attached unique molecular identifiers to individual cDNA molecules. TCRdb reprocessed the 5' RACE reads with MiXCR, giving one entry per CDR3 protein. This table has approximately 120,000 distinct CDR3 sequences, more than 12% appearing once. Germline CDR1 SGHRS, CDR2 YFSETQ. Trimming left V 5 bases short and J 2 bases short, with 10 bases between. The CDR3 totals 13 residues. This clonotype has a handful of counts. The antigen remains unidentified. This receptor was taken from an adult who was a healthcare worker with PCR-confirmed SARS-CoV-2 infection or an uninfected control (not recorded which). The chain recombines TRBV5-1 with TRBJ1-1; D gene uncertain. Sequenced material: whole blood. CDR3 protein: CASRIIGNTEAFF. CDR3 sequence (DNA): TGCGCCAGCAGGATAATCGGAAACACTGAAGCTTTCTTT.